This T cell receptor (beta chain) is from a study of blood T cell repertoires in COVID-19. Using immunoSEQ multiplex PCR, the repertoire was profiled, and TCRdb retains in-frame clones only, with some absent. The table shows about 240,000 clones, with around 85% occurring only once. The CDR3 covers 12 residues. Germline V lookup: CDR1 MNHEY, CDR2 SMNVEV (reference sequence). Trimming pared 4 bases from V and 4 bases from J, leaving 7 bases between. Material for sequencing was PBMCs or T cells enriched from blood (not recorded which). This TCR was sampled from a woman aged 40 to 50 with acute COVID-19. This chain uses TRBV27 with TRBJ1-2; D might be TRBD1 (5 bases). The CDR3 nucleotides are TGTGCCAGCAGTTCTGACAGCTATGGCTACACCTTC. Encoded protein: CASSSDSYGYTF.